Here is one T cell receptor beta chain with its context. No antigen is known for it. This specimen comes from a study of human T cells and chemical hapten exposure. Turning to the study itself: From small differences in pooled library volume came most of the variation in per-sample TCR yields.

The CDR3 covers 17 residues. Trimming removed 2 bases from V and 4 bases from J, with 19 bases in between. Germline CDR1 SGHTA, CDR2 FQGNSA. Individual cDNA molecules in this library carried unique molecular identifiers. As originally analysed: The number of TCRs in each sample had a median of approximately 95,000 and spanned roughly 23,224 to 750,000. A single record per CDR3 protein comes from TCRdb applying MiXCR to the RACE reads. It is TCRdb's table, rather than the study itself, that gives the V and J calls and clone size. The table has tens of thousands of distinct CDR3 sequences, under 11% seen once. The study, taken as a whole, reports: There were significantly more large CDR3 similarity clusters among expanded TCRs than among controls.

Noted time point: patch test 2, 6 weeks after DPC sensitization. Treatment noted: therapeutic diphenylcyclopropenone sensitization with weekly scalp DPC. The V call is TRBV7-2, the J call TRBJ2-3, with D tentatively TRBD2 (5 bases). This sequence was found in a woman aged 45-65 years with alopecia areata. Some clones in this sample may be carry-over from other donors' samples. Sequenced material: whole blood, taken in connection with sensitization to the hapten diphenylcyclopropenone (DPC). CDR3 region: CASSLSLGGLGPDTQYF. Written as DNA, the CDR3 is TGTGCCAGCAGCTTATCCCTGGGCGGGCTTGGGCCAGATACGCAGTATTTT.